The rows below give T cell receptor beta chains drawn from one sample of a study of blood T cells in healthy people across ages. MiXCR, run by TCRdb on the 5' RACE reads, gives a single entry per CDR3 protein. The sample lists 550,000 to 700,000 distinct CDR3 sequences; 25% to 30% were seen once. The sample taken for sequencing was blood. The receptor source for this set is a woman between 70 and 85 years old in good health. The CDR3 runs from the conserved cysteine through the conserved F or W. Each record gives: J gene, V gene, CDR3 length, CDR3 protein.

J gene: NA
V gene: TRBV7-2
CDR3 length: 13
CDR3 protein: CASRTSGVNEQFF

J gene: TRBJ2-5
V gene: TRBV7-3
CDR3 length: 13
CDR3 protein: CASSLIPGETQYF

J gene: TRBJ2-5
V gene: TRBV5-1
CDR3 length: 15
CDR3 protein: CASSGRTGSQETQYF

J gene: NA
V gene: TRBV7-2
CDR3 length: 15
CDR3 protein: CASSPEGRGKDEQYF

J gene: TRBJ2-5
V gene: TRBV3-1
CDR3 length: 14
CDR3 protein: CATERGGLLQTQYF

J gene: TRBJ2-7
V gene: TRBV12-3/TRBV12-4
CDR3 length: 14
CDR3 protein: CASRSSDRPYEQYF

J gene: TRBJ2-7
V gene: TRBV29-1
CDR3 length: 13
CDR3 protein: CSVGWGRGDEQYF

J gene: TRBJ1-5
V gene: TRBV2
CDR3 length: 15
CDR3 protein: CASSDWGRGNQPQHF

J gene: TRBJ1-1
V gene: TRBV28
CDR3 length: 15
CDR3 protein: CASSSPGTGATEAFF

J gene: TRBJ1-2
V gene: TRBV4-3
CDR3 length: 16
CDR3 protein: CASSQDPGARTAGYTF

J gene: TRBJ2-6
V gene: TRBV5-1
CDR3 length: 18
CDR3 protein: CASSFDGSLASGANVLTF

J gene: TRBJ2-5
V gene: TRBV20-1
CDR3 length: 16
CDR3 protein: CSARRGQGIRGETQYF

J gene: TRBJ1-2
V gene: TRBV9
CDR3 length: 14
CDR3 protein: CASSPIGQSYGYTF

J gene: TRBJ2-7
V gene: TRBV7-2
CDR3 length: 14
CDR3 protein: CASSLGYRNYEQYF

J gene: TRBJ2-1
V gene: TRBV9
CDR3 length: 17
CDR3 protein: CASSVQGGLAVINEQFF

J gene: TRBJ1-6
V gene: TRBV12-3/TRBV12-4
CDR3 length: 16
CDR3 protein: CASTLAGTGYFSPLHF

J gene: TRBJ1-2
V gene: TRBV7-2
CDR3 length: 14
CDR3 protein: CASSLTAFNYGYTF

J gene: TRBJ2-4
V gene: TRBV11-2
CDR3 length: 16
CDR3 protein: CTSSLDGRTAKNIQYF

J gene: TRBJ2-5
V gene: TRBV7-2
CDR3 length: 16
CDR3 protein: CASKVQDAGGRETQYF

J gene: TRBJ2-6
V gene: TRBV7-3
CDR3 length: 19
CDR3 protein: CASSFAQGWGMTGANVLTF

J gene: TRBJ2-5
V gene: TRBV10-3
CDR3 length: 15
CDR3 protein: CATRTSGGEQETQYF

J gene: TRBJ2-5
V gene: TRBV3-1
CDR3 length: 11
CDR3 protein: CASTKGETQYF

J gene: TRBJ1-1
V gene: TRBV9
CDR3 length: 17
CDR3 protein: CASSVMTGNEGRAEAFF

J gene: TRBJ1-6
V gene: TRBV25-1
CDR3 length: 14
CDR3 protein: CASSVFQYNSPLHF

J gene: TRBJ2-1
V gene: TRBV7-2
CDR3 length: 14
CDR3 protein: CASSSRRSYNEQFF

J gene: TRBJ2-3
V gene: TRBV25-1
CDR3 length: 14
CDR3 protein: CASTEAGATDTQYF

J gene: TRBJ1-5
V gene: TRBV12-3/TRBV12-4
CDR3 length: 14
CDR3 protein: CASSFWGKDQPQHF

J gene: TRBJ2-3
V gene: TRBV12-3/TRBV12-4
CDR3 length: 16
CDR3 protein: CASSLAGGPGTDTQYF

J gene: TRBJ2-5
V gene: TRBV15
CDR3 length: 17
CDR3 protein: CATSRAPSITSKETQYF

J gene: TRBJ2-3
V gene: TRBV5-5
CDR3 length: 18
CDR3 protein: CASSFGRQARRGTDTQYF

J gene: TRBJ2-2
V gene: TRBV2
CDR3 length: 14
CDR3 protein: CASLQGANTGELFF

J gene: TRBJ1-1
V gene: TRBV3-1
CDR3 length: 15
CDR3 protein: CASSDPAGNRIEAFF

J gene: TRBJ1-4
V gene: TRBV27
CDR3 length: 16
CDR3 protein: CASSPVRGGHNEKLFF

J gene: TRBJ2-5
V gene: TRBV9
CDR3 length: 14
CDR3 protein: CASSVTSGGETQYF

J gene: TRBJ2-3
V gene: TRBV20-1
CDR3 length: 14
CDR3 protein: CSASAAGSTDTQYF

J gene: TRBJ1-2
V gene: TRBV29-1
CDR3 length: 13
CDR3 protein: CSVDAPSSYGYTF

J gene: TRBJ1-1
V gene: TRBV15
CDR3 length: 14
CDR3 protein: CATSSDRGWGVGSF

J gene: TRBJ1-3
V gene: TRBV18
CDR3 length: 15
CDR3 protein: CASSPDGGPGNTIYF

J gene: TRBJ2-1
V gene: TRBV7-2
CDR3 length: 16
CDR3 protein: CASSLYGTSGEAEQFF

J gene: TRBJ2-1
V gene: TRBV4-3
CDR3 length: 15
CDR3 protein: CASSQDGNSYNEQFF

J gene: TRBJ2-1
V gene: TRBV4-2
CDR3 length: 17
CDR3 protein: CASSQAYLLAGAHEQFF

J gene: TRBJ2-4
V gene: TRBV18
CDR3 length: 16
CDR3 protein: CASSPPSGPGGGIQYF

J gene: TRBJ1-4
V gene: TRBV18
CDR3 length: 15
CDR3 protein: CASSLQQGSDEKLFF

J gene: TRBJ1-4
V gene: TRBV4-3
CDR3 length: 14
CDR3 protein: CASSQARAGEKLFF

J gene: TRBJ2-6
V gene: TRBV20-1
CDR3 length: 20
CDR3 protein: CSASHRDSLVLGSGANVLTF

J gene: TRBJ2-3
V gene: TRBV29-1
CDR3 length: 14
CDR3 protein: CSAQSSGGSPTQYF

J gene: TRBJ1-4
V gene: TRBV6-5
CDR3 length: 15
CDR3 protein: CASSSRLGTNEKLFF

J gene: TRBJ2-3
V gene: TRBV20-1
CDR3 length: 14
CDR3 protein: CSARTGPSTDTQYF

J gene: TRBJ1-6
V gene: TRBV9
CDR3 length: 14
CDR3 protein: CASSRGQIYSPLHF

J gene: TRBJ2-5
V gene: TRBV7-2
CDR3 length: 13
CDR3 protein: CASCLGQRETQYF

J gene: TRBJ2-5
V gene: TRBV11-2
CDR3 length: 14
CDR3 protein: CASSQDRGTETQYF

J gene: TRBJ2-5
V gene: TRBV7-6
CDR3 length: 14
CDR3 protein: CASSLENHVETQYF

J gene: TRBJ2-1
V gene: TRBV5-1
CDR3 length: 19
CDR3 protein: CASSLADSGGPRSYNEQFF

J gene: TRBJ2-3
V gene: TRBV5-1
CDR3 length: 15
CDR3 protein: CASSSPDRSPDTQYF

J gene: TRBJ2-7
V gene: TRBV29-1
CDR3 length: 15
CDR3 protein: CSVEVDSVAVYEQYF

J gene: TRBJ2-3
V gene: TRBV10-3
CDR3 length: 15
CDR3 protein: CAISESGLSTDTQYF

J gene: TRBJ1-1
V gene: TRBV20-1
CDR3 length: 14
CDR3 protein: CSASRGSQNTEAFF

J gene: TRBJ1-3
V gene: TRBV20-1
CDR3 length: 14
CDR3 protein: CSASSFGTGNTIYF

J gene: TRBJ1-4
V gene: TRBV12-3/TRBV12-4
CDR3 length: 14
CDR3 protein: CASRRDRTNEKLFF

J gene: TRBJ2-5
V gene: TRBV6-5
CDR3 length: 15
CDR3 protein: CASSYSTVPAETQYF